This entry is about one T cell receptor (beta chain). As yet, its antigen is unknown. In CD8 memory, CD45RO+ cells were put together with CCR7-negative CD45RA+ TemRA cells. The method was immunoSEQ multiplex PCR; TCRdb's version includes in-frame clones alone and lacks a portion of them. The sample contains about 380,000 clones, roughly 96% of which appear only once. Per the germline V gene, CDR1 is MNHNS and CDR2 is SASEGT. V lost 3 bases, J lost 2 bases, and 6 bases stayed unmatched. The CDR3 has 16 amino acids. This sample is drawn from a study of shared clonotypes between healthy human individuals. Study-wide findings and caveats: The diversity represented, both genetic and in exposure history, was limited by few donors.

V and J are TRBV6-1 and TRBJ2-5; 10 bases line up with TRBD1. The material sequenced was memory CD8+ T cells sorted from blood. The subset is: CD45RO+ cells pooled with CCR7-negative TemRA cells. The source is a man aged 25 to 45 in good health. The CDR3 DNA is TGTGCCAGCAGTGACCGAGACAGGGGGCGGCAAGAGACCCAGTACTTC. Its translation is CASSDRDRGRQETQYF.